This TCR beta chain was documented in a study of control samples from healthy donors and cancer patients. The table came from immunoSEQ multiplex PCR; TCRdb's copy has only in-frame clones and leaves some out. The table records 60,000 or so clones, roughly 87% of them present only once. Germline V CDR1 and CDR2: MDHEN, SYDVKM. Trimming removed 7 bases at V and 2 bases at J, with 15 bases between. The CDR3 is 14 residues long. The source of this sequence is a man over 45 in good health. Material for sequencing was blood. J is TRBJ2-7 and V is TRBV28; D unclear. The CDR3 DNA follows: TGTGCCAGCACCGTCGGTGGCACTACCTACGAGCAGTACTTC. Protein sequence: CASTVGGTTYEQYF. Full variable domain (remainder filled in from reference TRBV28 and TRBJ2-7): DVKVTQSSRYLVKRTGEKVFLECVQDMDHENMFWYRQDPGLGLRLIYFSYDVKMKEKGDIPEGYSVSREKKERFSLILESASTNQTSMYLCASTVGGTTYEQYFGPGTRLTVT.